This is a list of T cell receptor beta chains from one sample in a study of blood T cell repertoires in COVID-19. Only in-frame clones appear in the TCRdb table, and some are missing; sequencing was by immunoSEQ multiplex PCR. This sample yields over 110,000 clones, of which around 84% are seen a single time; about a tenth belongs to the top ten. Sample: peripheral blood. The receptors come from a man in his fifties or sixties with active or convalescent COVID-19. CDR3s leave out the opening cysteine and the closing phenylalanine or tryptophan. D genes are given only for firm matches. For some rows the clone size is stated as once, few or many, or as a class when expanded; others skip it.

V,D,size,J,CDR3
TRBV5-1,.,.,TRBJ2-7,ASSLVGGYEQY
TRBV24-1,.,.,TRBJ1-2,ATSGQSYGYT
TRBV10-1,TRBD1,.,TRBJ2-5,ASSSGTGVETQY
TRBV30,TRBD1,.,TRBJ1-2,AWSSLGTGGNYGYT
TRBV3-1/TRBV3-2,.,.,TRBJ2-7,ASSRTGSDYEQY
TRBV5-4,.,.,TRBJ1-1,ASSFGRGRVENTEAF
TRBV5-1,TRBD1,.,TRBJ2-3,ASGQGETTDTQY
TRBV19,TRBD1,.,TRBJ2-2,ASSSGTGNTGELF
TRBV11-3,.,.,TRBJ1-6,ASSPSLNSPLH
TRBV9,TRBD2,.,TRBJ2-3,ASSVDGRATDTQY
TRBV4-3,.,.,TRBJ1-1,ASSQEGGMIGMAF
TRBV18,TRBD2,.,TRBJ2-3,ASSPYGLAGGPDTQY
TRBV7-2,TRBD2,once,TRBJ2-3,ASSRGLAGGLTDTQY
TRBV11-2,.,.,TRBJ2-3,ASSLLVLEADTQY
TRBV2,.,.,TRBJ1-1,ASSERGGLNTEAF
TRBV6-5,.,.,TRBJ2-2,ASSLTGNTGELF
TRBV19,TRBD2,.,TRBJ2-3,ASRLALTDTQY
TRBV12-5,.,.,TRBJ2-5,ASGLYPSETQY
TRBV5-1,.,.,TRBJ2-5,ASSWEAKGETQY
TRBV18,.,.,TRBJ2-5,ASSPGQKETQY
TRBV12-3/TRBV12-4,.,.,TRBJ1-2,ASRRDGHYGYT
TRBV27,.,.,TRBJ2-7,ASSFRARQGGEQY
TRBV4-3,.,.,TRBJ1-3,ASSHEGGARGNTIY
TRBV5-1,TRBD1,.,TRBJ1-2,ASSLGQGAVGYT
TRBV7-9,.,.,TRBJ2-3,ASSLFRVASDTQY
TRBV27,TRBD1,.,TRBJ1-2,ASIPLARGLGYGYT
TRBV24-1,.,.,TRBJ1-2,ATSDTVYGYT
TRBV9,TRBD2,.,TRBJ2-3,ASSLGLAAGDTQY
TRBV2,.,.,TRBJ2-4,ASSVDRTAKNIQY
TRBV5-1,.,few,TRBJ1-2,ASRPRSDSLHPNYGYT
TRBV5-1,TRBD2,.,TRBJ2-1,ASSLVAGGPNEQF
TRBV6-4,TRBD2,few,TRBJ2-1,ASSDSLAGYNNEQF
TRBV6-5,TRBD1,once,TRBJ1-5,ASRHRDRGQPQH
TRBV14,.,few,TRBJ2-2,ASSHSYRQANTGELF
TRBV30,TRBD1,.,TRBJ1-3,AWRDRAWDYSGNTIY
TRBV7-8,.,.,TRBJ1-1,ASSRFAGRTTEAF
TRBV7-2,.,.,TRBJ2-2,ASSPTNTGELF
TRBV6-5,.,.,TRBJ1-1,ASSYSSTDEAF
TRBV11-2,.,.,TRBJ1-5,ASSLMPGDQPQH
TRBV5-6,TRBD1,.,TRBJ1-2,ASSLPGTEKDGYT
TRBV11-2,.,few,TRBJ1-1,ASTGLNTEAF
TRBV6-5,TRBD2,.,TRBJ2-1,ASLRGGSYNEQF
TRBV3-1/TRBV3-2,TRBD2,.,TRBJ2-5,ASSQESSGAQETQY
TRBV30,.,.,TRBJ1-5,AWSLQGNQPQH
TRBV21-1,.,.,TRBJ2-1,ASRGGGIYNEQF
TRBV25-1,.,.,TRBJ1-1,ASTPLGGNTEAF
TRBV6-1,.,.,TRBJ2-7,ASSEGGFFYEQY
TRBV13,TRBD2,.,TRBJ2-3,ASSRPPSGGMADTQY
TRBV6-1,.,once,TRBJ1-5,ASSEVIHNNQPQH
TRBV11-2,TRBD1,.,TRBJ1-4,ASSLPRTGDQVLF
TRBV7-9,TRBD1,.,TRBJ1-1,ASSSGGRQAF
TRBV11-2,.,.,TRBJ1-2,ASSLEGTGPYGYT
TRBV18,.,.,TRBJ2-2,ASSRENTGELF